This T cell receptor (beta chain) was recorded in a study of graft-versus-host responses after intestinal transplantation. Study details: Once they had received anti-thymocyte globulin induction, all recipients took tacrolimus and steroids for approximately 3 years.

Sequencing was performed with immunoSEQ multiplex PCR; in TCRdb, only in-frame clones are kept and a portion is missing. Of 100,000 to 110,000 clones in the sample, about 90% are singletons; the top ten hold over 0.95%. On this clone itself: What it binds is unknown.

The V gene's germline CDR1 is SGHTA and CDR2 FQGNSA. This CDR3 is 15 amino acids long. Trimming pared 6 bases from V and 2 bases from J, leaving 11 bases between. Study outcomes and limitations: GvH clones detected in recipient marrow included some appearing first in ileum or blood.

The sequences come from unstimulated CD4+ T cells sorted from spleen or lymph node cells, collected before transplant. This TCR was sampled from a human donor who was the organ donor for an intestinal transplant. The chain links TRBV7-2 to TRBJ2-6; a possible D gene is TRBD1 (6 bases). Here the CDR3 DNA reads TGTGCCAGCAGACTTTGGACAGCTGGGGCCAACGTCCTGACTTTC. This codes for CASRLWTAGANVLTF.